This entry describes one T cell receptor beta chain. The sample is drawn from a study of blood T cell repertoires in COVID-19. Background on the study: Both acute and convalescent COVID-19 samples were obtained from the United States, Italy and Spain. Sources were T cells, B-cell-depleted T cells, or PBMCs; the material itself was cDNA or gDNA.

The V and J ends lost 9 bases and 3 bases, in that order; junction bases with no gene match: 15. The CDR3 length is 17 residues. In germline, CDR1 is LNHDA, CDR2 SQIVND (reference sequence). Original analysis: By means of reference gene primer amplification, nucleated cell counts were estimated. Clones were read by immunoSEQ multiplex PCR, and TCRdb kept only the in-frame ones, dropping some. That table is the source of V, J and clone size, and D and trimming were worked out from the DNA. The repertoire holds about 140,000 clones, with 80% to 85% as singletons. Material for sequencing was peripheral blood. The rearrangement uses TRBV19 and TRBJ2-7; 12 bases are shared with TRBD2. The receptor was isolated from a woman aged 55-69 years with acute or convalescent COVID-19. The CDR3 coding sequence is TGTGCCAGCCGGGGGGGACAGGGGACTAGCGGGTACTACGAGCAGTACTTC. Protein sequence: CASRGGQGTSGYYEQYF.